What follows is one TCR beta chain and its context. Its cognate antigen is unknown. Produced via immunoSEQ multiplex PCR; TCRdb's table is partial and in-frame only. The data contain approximately 74,000 clones, about four fifths of them singletons. Expansion with viral peptide pools was applied to antigen-specific CD4+ T cells by the ViraFEST assay prior to sequencing. Culture lasted about 10 days before CD4+ T cell isolation. Vaccinees lacked prior SARS-CoV-2 infection and tested negative for nucleocapsid antibodies. In germline, CDR1 is GTSNPN, CDR2 SVGIG (reference sequence). The CDR3 runs 17 residues. The V and J ends lost 2 bases and 3 bases, in that order; junction bases with no gene match: 10. This record belongs to a study of vaccination effects on CD4 cells after COVID-19. General observations from the study: Late in the post-vaccination period, infection-induced and vaccine-induced clones underwent marked clonal contraction. Small numbers of convalescent patients limited the study. It also lacked early post-infection timepoints. Nearly all vaccine-induced clones in healthy recipients recognized only SARS-CoV-2.

The sequence was obtained from a human donor who received a COVID-19 vaccine. The source was CD4+ T cells from PBMCs cultured with HCoV-NL63 spike peptides, collected before COVID-19 vaccination. The chain combines TRBV30 with TRBJ2-4, with 10 positions matching TRBD1. CDR3 sequence reads: CAWSSLRTGGGKNIQYF. The CDR3 DNA sequence: TGTGCCTGGAGTTCCCTCAGGACAGGGGGGGGCAAAAACATTCAGTACTTC.